This entry concerns a single TCR beta chain. This CDR3 has 17 amino acids. CDR1 and CDR2 from the germline V gene are MNHEY and SMNVEV (reference sequence). Germline trimming cut 3 bases from V and 1 base from J; bases unmatched to any gene: 6. Here immunoSEQ multiplex PCR was the method, and the copy in TCRdb shows in-frame clones only, minus some. The table lists roughly 120,000 clones, more than 70% of them singletons. The sample comes from a study of blood T cell repertoires in COVID-19. Study-wide context: Material from acute and convalescent COVID-19 was sourced from the United States, Italy and Spain. Sources were T cells, B-cell-depleted T cells, or PBMCs; the material itself was cDNA or gDNA.

This receptor was identified in a human donor in a cohort sampled during active COVID-19. Sequences were obtained from peripheral blood. J is TRBJ2-6 and V is TRBV27; TRBD1 matches at 7 bases. The CDR3 is CASSFHRGRSGANVLTF. The CDR3 DNA sequence: TGTGCCAGCAGTTTTCACAGGGGCCGTTCTGGGGCCAACGTCCTGACTTTC.